The clone carrying this TCR beta chain was seen once. Its antigen is unidentified. This sample is drawn from a study of T-cell reconstitution after alpha-beta-depleted transplantation in children. General study findings and limits: About two months after transplant, alpha-beta T cells reportedly came from several hundred expanded graft clones. The study traced high day-60 TCRbeta diversity in some patients to surviving recipient T cells and thymic progenitors. The main origin of T-cell counts and diversity one year after transplant was newly produced T cells.

Unique molecular identifiers were incorporated when the TCRbeta library was constructed. A single record per CDR3 protein comes from TCRdb applying MiXCR to the PCR reads. This sample has 610,000 or so distinct CDR3 sequences, with roughly 30% found just once. V lost 3 bases to trimming and J lost 11 bases, with 17 bases between them. This CDR3 comprises 13 residues. Germline V gene lookup returns CDR1 DFQATT and CDR2 SNEGSKA (reference sequence). The receptor comes from a boy less than two years old with Wiskott-Aldrich syndrome, due to receive a stem cell transplant. This material consisted of PBMCs, taken before TCRalphabeta/CD19-depleted stem cell transplant. The V gene is TRBV20-1, the J gene TRBJ1-5; possibly TRBD1 for D (5 bases). The CDR3 spells CSASAQGYWSQHF. CDR3 DNA sequence: TGCAGTGCTAGTGCCCAGGGCTATTGGTCCCAGCATTTT.